The present entry profiles one TCR beta chain with its context. What it binds is unknown. Measured with immunoSEQ multiplex PCR; TCRdb has only the in-frame clones, and not every one. The sample carries roughly 500,000 clones, roughly 87% recorded once. Germline V gene lookup returns CDR1 MGHRA and CDR2 YSYEKL. V lost 4 bases to trimming and J lost 2 bases, with 19 bases between them. This CDR3 has 17 residues. Treatment described: around 19 received Ad26.COV2.S at low or high dose, single or two shots; 5 received placebo; per-sample allocation not given. At day 63 after the first vaccine or placebo injection, samples were drawn. An Ad26 vector expressing Wuhan-strain SARS-CoV-2 spike served as the vaccine. The source of the sample is a study of Ad26.COV2.S vaccination and SARS-CoV-2 variants. Overall study context: Each vaccinee took Ad26.COV2.S intramuscularly, once or twice 56 days apart. Whole-study findings and limits: Recipients of vaccine and of placebo showed similar breadth of their non-spike TCR repertoires.

Sample: peripheral blood, taken in a trial of Ad26.COV2.S vaccine versus placebo. This TCR came from a person between 18 and 65 years old who received the Ad26.COV2.S COVID-19 vaccine or a placebo. The chain joins TRBV4-1 to TRBJ2-3; weak D call: TRBD1 (6 bases). The CDR3 protein is CASSLMPGHPSTDTQYF. The CDR3 DNA is TGCGCCAGCAGCCTGATGCCGGGACACCCTTCCACAGATACGCAGTATTTT.